These 7 T cell receptor beta chains were sequenced from one sample in a study of Ad26.COV2.S vaccination and SARS-CoV-2 variants. Treatment here: approximately 18 received Ad26.COV2.S at low or high dose, single or two shots; 5 received placebo; per-sample allocation not given. Day 63 following the first vaccine or placebo injection was when the samples were taken. Repertoires were generated with immunoSEQ multiplex PCR, while TCRdb's copy carries only in-frame clones and drops some. The table records roughly 320,000 clones, roughly 87% of them present only once. The starting material was peripheral blood, obtained in a trial of Ad26.COV2.S vaccine versus placebo. These receptors were obtained from a person between 18 and 65 years old who received the Ad26.COV2.S COVID-19 vaccine or a placebo.

The chain uses TRBV4-3 and TRBJ1-2; TRBD1 is a possible D gene (5 bases). The germline V gene has CDR1 LGHNA and CDR2 YSLEER. Trimming took off 3 bases at V and 4 bases at J, with 15 bases between the two ends. This CDR3 region has 15 residues. In DNA, the CDR3 is TGCGCCAGCAGCCAGGCAGTCGTCACAGGCTATGGCTACACCTTC. Its protein product is CASSQAVVTGYGYTF.

This clone has just one count. This chain joins TRBV9 and TRBJ2-3, with a possible D match to TRBD2 (6 bases). In germline, CDR1 is SGDLS, CDR2 YYNGEE. V lost 7 bases and J lost 0, with 6 bases in between. This CDR3 comprises 12 residues. The CDR3 sequence is CASGGSTDTQYF. CDR3 in DNA: TGTGCCAGCGGGGGGAGCACAGATACGCAGTATTTT.

This chain connects TRBV4-1 to TRBJ1-6; possibly TRBD1 for D (5 bases). Germline V gene sequence: CDR1 MGHRA, CDR2 YSYEKL. The V and J ends lost 0 bases and 2 bases respectively, with 8 bases between them. This CDR3 contains 16 residues. The chain's CDR3 is CASSQDRAAYNSPLHF. CDR3 sequence (DNA): TGCGCCAGCAGCCAAGACAGGGCGGCCTATAATTCACCCCTCCACTTT.

V is TRBV5-1 and J is TRBJ2-7, with a tentative D call TRBD1 (6 bases). The V gene's germline CDR1 is SGHRS and CDR2 YFSETQ. The CDR3 extends over 18 amino acids. The V end was cut by 8 bases, the J end by 0 bases, with 27 bases between. CDR3 DNA: TGCGCCAGAGGTGGGAAACCTTCCGACAGGACTCGCTCCTACGAGCAGTACTTC. This codes for CARGGKPSDRTRSYEQYF.

The chain combines TRBV5-8 with TRBJ2-1; D is possibly TRBD1 (6 bases). Germline V gene data show CDR1 as SGHTS and CDR2 as YDEGEE. The CDR3 loop spans 13 amino acids. The V end lost 5 bases, the J end lost 15 bases, and 21 bases lay between the germline ends. The CDR3: CASRGTIKAFLFF. CDR3 DNA: TGTGCCAGCAGGGGGACAATTAAGGCCTTTTTGTTCTTC. Drawing the rest from reference TRBV5-8 and TRBJ2-1, the complete variable domain is EAGVTQSPTHLIKTRGQQATLRCSPISGHTSVYWYQQALGLGLQFLLWYDEGEERNRGNFPPRFSGRQFPNYSSELNVNALELEDSALYLCASRGTIKAFLFFGPGTRLTVL.

The genes are TRBV9 and TRBJ1-1; perhaps TRBD1 as D (6 bases). CDR1 is SGDLS, CDR2 YYNGEE, per germline. The CDR3 spans 17 residues. The ends were cut back, 0 bases at V and 1 base at J, with 16 bases in the middle. CDR3 amino acids: CASSVEGGTAPNTEAFF. CDR3 bases: TGTGCCAGCAGCGTAGAGGGGGGGACGGCCCCGAACACTGAAGCTTTCTTT.

The J gene is TRBJ2-1, the V gene TRBV29-1; the match to TRBD2 covers 9 bases. The CDR3 totals 11 residues. Losses at the gene ends were 6 bases for V and 12 bases for J; bases not matched to a gene: 6. Per germline, CDR1 SQVTM and CDR2 ANQGSEA. CDR3: CSVKAGGGQFF. For the CDR3, the DNA is TGCAGCGTCAAAGCGGGGGGAGGGCAGTTCTTC.